The entry below describes one T cell receptor (beta chain). Based on its abundance in the sample, this clonotype is medium-sized (0.01 to 0.1%). This receptor's antigen is unknown. It has no much larger one-base neighbor in the sample; base qualities were not kept. From the cysteine through the phenylalanine, the CDR3 covers 18 amino acids. The kept DNA is CDR3 alone, 54 bases in frame from the first base. Via the germline V gene, CDR1 is SGHVS and CDR2 FNYEAQ. Relative to germline, V is missing 8 bases and J is missing 3 bases, with 19 bases of the junction outside any gene match. This sample is drawn from a study of HIV-infected patients and healthy controls (dated by TCRdb to the mid-2010s). With regard to the full study: The study asked whether deep sequencing of the TCR repertoire from small blood samples of HIV patients could detect immune perturbation and reconstitution.

Study-level results and caveats: Only sixteen HIV-infected individuals were processed, which the authors considered a major limit on how widely the findings apply. The pairing of alpha and beta chains was not determined in the samples. In size-matched repertoire data, the apparent post-therapy recovery of the Gini index in HIV-infected patients was not replicated. During therapy, HIV-associated CDR3s significantly decreased in frequency, while CMV-associated CDR3s did not change significantly, though most became more frequent. HLA typing of donors was not performed in the study. Compared with controls, HIV-infected patients showed significantly different mean usage of eight alpha and eight beta V genes. Comparisons were complicated by unequal numbers of distinct sequences between patients and controls, and rare events from HIV-infected data were overweighted by size-matching. Slight age and sex profile differences between the study cohorts did not explain the observed diversity differences. Oligoclonality may be reflected in the significantly higher mean Gini indices of HIV-infected repertoires compared with controls. Healthy controls shared more CDR3s between individuals than HIV+ patients, by Jaccard index and by count of highly shared sequences. MAIT cell alpha-chain CDR3s were found at high frequency in healthy controls but were severely depleted in HIV+ repertoires. Roughly threefold more distinct CDR3s and higher Shannon diversity were observed in healthy control repertoires than in untreated HIV+ repertoires. Sequencing depth was restricted by the use of whole blood, which also prevented the dynamics of distinct T-cell subpopulations from being separated.

Using SuperScript III with primers targeting the alpha and beta constant regions, around 530 ng of RNA was reverse transcribed. Alpha and beta chain libraries were generated separately via chain-specific third strand synthesis with multiplexing indices. The protocol used a single primer pair to amplify all rearrangements within a chain, which avoided primer bias, and attached molecular barcodes to each cDNA molecule. The SP2 sequencing primer site and a random hexamer were carried on a 5' RACE adapter, to which purified cDNA was joined by T4 RNA Ligase 1. With slow temperature ramps used to favor optimal annealing, second strand synthesis was primed from the SP2 site with Phusion polymerase. The 12-nucleotide barcode on each molecule comprised two random hexamer sequences, both introduced before amplification and concatenated. A brief initial PCR introduced P5 and P7 adapter elements together with a second index, and a roughly 23-cycle amplification PCR using P5s and P7 primers was subsequently performed. The libraries went through approximately 25 PCR cycles in total, were quantified on a Qubit, were sized on a Bioanalyzer, and were diluted to 3 to 4 nM. Sequencing of the normalized libraries was done on an Illumina MiSeq using 2 x 250 paired-end kits. MinElute columns were the means by which the reverse transcription reactions were cleaned up, and the reactions were eluted into approximately 9.2 ul Tris-Cl. The adapter ligations were run for around 25 hours at 16 degrees C, and AMPure XP beads at a 1:1 ratio were afterwards used to clean them. Concerning the study's data processing: Demultiplexed FASTQ files were processed with a modified Decombinator by which V, J, insert and barcode information was output. Sequences that shared a barcode but differed from the dominant sequence were discarded as errors, and original cDNA molecules were estimated by counting barcodes clustered at Levenshtein distance 3. For downstream analyses, the R packages ineq, vegan, igraph and RCytoscape were used, along with IMGT nomenclature and CDR3 definitions. V gene usage was calculated across distinct sequences, with every TCR tallied a single time to avoid skew from clonal expansion. Similarity networks connected unique CDR3 amino acid sequences within a donor whenever two sequences differed by a single Levenshtein edit. Published HIV-specific CDR3s (just under 95 alpha, 700 to 900 beta) and CMV-specific CDR3s (under 14 alpha, more than 250 beta) were assembled and queried against the repertoires. It was shown by random subsampling to size-matched repertoires that the decreased diversity of patients was not caused by their lower sequence numbers. TCRdb redid the processing of the public reads, applying fastp at Q25 and MiXCR, and retained in-frame beta chains. Rows with a matching CDR3 protein are joined into one entry that keeps the most common DNA and genes. Clone size and V and J calls follow TCRdb, not the original study. The sample table records 12,000 or so distinct CDR3 sequences; around 5% of these occur just once. Approximately 3.7% of the sample lies in the top ten.

Since whole blood was used without any cell fractionation, the repertoire reflected all peripheral T cells in unsorted form. About 10 uninfected healthy donors were sampled as controls, several of whom were sampled twice about three months apart. For RNA extraction, roughly 2.3 ml of peripheral blood was drawn into Tempus tubes. Residual genomic DNA was removed with the TURBO-DNase kit and globin mRNA was depleted with GLOBINclear. The rearranged chain carries TRBV7-6 and TRBJ1-1; the junction holds 9 bases that match TRBD1. Sequenced input: blood. The TCR was taken from an adult in good health. The DNA sequence is TGTGCCAGCGCTCAGCCGGGACAGGGAAGTTTTTTCGACACTGAAGCTTTCTTT. This codes for CASAQPGQGSFFDTEAFF.